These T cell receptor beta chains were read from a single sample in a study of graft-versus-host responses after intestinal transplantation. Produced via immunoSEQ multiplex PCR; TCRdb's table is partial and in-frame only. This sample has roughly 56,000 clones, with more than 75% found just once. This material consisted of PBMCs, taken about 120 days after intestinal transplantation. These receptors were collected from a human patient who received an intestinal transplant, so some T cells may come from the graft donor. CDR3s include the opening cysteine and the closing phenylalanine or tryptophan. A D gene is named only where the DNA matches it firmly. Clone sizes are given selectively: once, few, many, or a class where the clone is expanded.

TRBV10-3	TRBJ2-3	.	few	TGTGCCATCAGTGGAGGTCAGGGCACAGATACGCAGTATTTT	CAISGGQGTDTQYF
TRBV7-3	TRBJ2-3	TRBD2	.	TGTGCCAGCAGCTTAGGTGGGCTAGCGGGGACAGATACGCAGTATTTT	CASSLGGLAGTDTQYF
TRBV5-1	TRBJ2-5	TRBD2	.	TGCGCCAGCAGCTTGGTTGGAGCGGGGCAAGAGACCCAGTACTTC	CASSLVGAGQETQYF
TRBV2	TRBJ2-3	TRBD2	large	TGTGCCAGCACGCTGACTTGGCGGGAGTTTGGAGATACGCAGTATTTT	CASTLTWREFGDTQYF
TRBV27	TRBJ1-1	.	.	TGTGCCAGCAGTTTGGCAGGTACCAACACTGAAGCTTTCTTT	CASSLAGTNTEAFF
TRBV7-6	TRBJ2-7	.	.	TGTGCCAGCAGCTTAGGGGCAGGTCAAGTCTACGAGCAGTACTTC	CASSLGAGQVYEQYF
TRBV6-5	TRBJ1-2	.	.	TGTGCCAGCAGTTACGGTGGGGGGAACCCACGGGGCTACACCTTC	CASSYGGGNPRGYTF
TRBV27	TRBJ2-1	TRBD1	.	TGTGCCAGCAGGACAGGGGGAGTTAACAATGAGCAGTTCTTC	CASRTGGVNNEQFF
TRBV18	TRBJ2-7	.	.	TGTGCCAGCTCCCAAGACAGATCCTACGAGCAGTACTTC	CASSQDRSYEQYF
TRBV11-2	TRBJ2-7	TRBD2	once	TGTGCCAGCAGCGCCTCCACCGGCGGGGGGGCCTACTACGAGCAGTACTTC	CASSASTGGGAYYEQYF
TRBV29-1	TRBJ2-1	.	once	TGCAGCGATCGCCCGGACTACAATGAGCAGTTCTTC	CSDRPDYNEQFF
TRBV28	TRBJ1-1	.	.	TGTGCCAGCAGTTCAAACAGGAACACTGAAGCATTCTTT	CASSSNRNTEAFF
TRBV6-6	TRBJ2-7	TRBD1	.	TGTGCCAGCAGTAACCCCGGGGACAGGAGCTCCTACGAGCAGTACTTC	CASSNPGDRSSYEQYF
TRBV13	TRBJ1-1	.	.	TGTGCCAGCATCAGGGGATCAAGCACTGAAGCTTTCTTT	CASIRGSSTEAFF
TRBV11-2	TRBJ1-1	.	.	TGTGCCAGCAGCTTATGGAGAACAGCCAACACTGAAGCTTTCTTT	CASSLWRTANTEAFF
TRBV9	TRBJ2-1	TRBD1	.	TGTGCCAGCAGCACACCCAGGGGGCTAACTAGCATCGATGAGCAGTTCTTC	CASSTPRGLTSIDEQFF
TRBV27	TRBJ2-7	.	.	TGTGCCAGCAGTTCCCACAGGGGAGGCGAGCAGTACTTC	CASSSHRGGEQYF
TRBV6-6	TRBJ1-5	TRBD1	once	TGTGCCAGCAGCACCGGGACAGGGCAAAGGAAGCCCCAGCATTTT	CASSTGTGQRKPQHF
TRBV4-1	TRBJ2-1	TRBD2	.	TGCGCCAGCAGCCAAGTTGGTAGCGGGAGAGGGAATGAGCAGTTCTTC	CASSQVGSGRGNEQFF
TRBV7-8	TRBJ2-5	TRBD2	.	TGTGCCAGCGGTTCACTAGCGGGAGTGAGAGAGACCCAGTACTTC	CASGSLAGVRETQYF
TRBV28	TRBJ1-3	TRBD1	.	TGTGCCAGCAAAACCGGGACAGGGATCTCAGGAAACACCATATATTTT	CASKTGTGISGNTIYF
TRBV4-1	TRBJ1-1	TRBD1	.	TGCGCCAGCAGCCAAGCCGGGACAGGGGCCAACACTGAAGCTTTCTTT	CASSQAGTGANTEAFF
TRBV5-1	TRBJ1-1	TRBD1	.	TGCGCCAGCAGCTTTTTGACAGGGGTTGGGAACACTGAAGCTTTCTTT	CASSFLTGVGNTEAFF
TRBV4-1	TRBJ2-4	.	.	TGCGCCAGCAGCCCACGAGCCAAAAACATTCAGTACTTC	CASSPRAKNIQYF
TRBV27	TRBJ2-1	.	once	TGTGCCAGCAGCTTTGGGGCTCCGCATGAGCAGTTCTTC	CASSFGAPHEQFF
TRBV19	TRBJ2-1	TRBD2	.	TGTGCCAGTAGTCCGTGGACTAGCGGGAGCTTGGTCGGCGCCGATGAGCAGTTCTTC	CASSPWTSGSLVGADEQFF
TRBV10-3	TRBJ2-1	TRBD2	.	TGTGCCATCACCACAGTAGCGGGAGGGAGGGGGAGTGAGCAGTTCTTC	CAITTVAGGRGSEQFF
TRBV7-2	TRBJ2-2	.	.	TGTGCCAGCAGCCCCTACAGGGCCGGGGAGCTGTTTTTT	CASSPYRAGELFF
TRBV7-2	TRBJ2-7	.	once	TGTGCCAGCAGCTTAATGTGCAGTTTTAGCCACTACGAGCAGTACTTC	CASSLMCSFSHYEQYF
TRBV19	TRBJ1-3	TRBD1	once	TGTGCCAGTACGAAGACAGGGGCCCTCTCTGGAAACACCATATATTTT	CASTKTGALSGNTIYF
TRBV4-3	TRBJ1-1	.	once	TGCGCCAGCAGCCGCGAGATGAACACTGAAGCTTTCTTT	CASSREMNTEAFF
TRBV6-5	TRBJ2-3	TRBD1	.	TGTGCCAGCAGTTCCCAGACAGGGGCCACAGATACGCAGTATTTT	CASSSQTGATDTQYF
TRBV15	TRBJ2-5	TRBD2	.	TGTGCCACCAGCGGGACTAGCGGGGGAAGATCGTGGGTGACCCAGTACTTC	CATSGTSGGRSWVTQYF
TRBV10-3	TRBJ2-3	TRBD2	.	TGTGCCATCAGATCTAGCGGAAGCACAGATACGCAGTATTTT	CAIRSSGSTDTQYF
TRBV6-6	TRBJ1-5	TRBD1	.	TGTGCCAGCCAGGACAGGGCGGGTCAGCCCCAGCATTTT	CASQDRAGQPQHF
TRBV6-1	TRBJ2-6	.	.	TGTGCCAGCAGCCCAGTAAGCGCTGGGGCCAACGTCCTGACTTTC	CASSPVSAGANVLTF
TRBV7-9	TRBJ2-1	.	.	TGTGCCAGCAGTCGCCCGGGACCCTCATACAATGAGCAGTTCTTC	CASSRPGPSYNEQFF
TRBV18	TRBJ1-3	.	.	TGTGCCAGCTCACCGGTTGGGGGCTACTCTGGAAACACCATATATTTT	CASSPVGGYSGNTIYF
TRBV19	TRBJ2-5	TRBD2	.	TGTGCCAGTAGTATAGGTAGCGGGAGCTTGGAGACCCAGTACTTC	CASSIGSGSLETQYF
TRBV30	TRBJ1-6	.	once	TGTGCCTGGAGTGTCATGGGGCCGAGCTCCTATAATTCACCCCTCCACTTT	CAWSVMGPSSYNSPLHF
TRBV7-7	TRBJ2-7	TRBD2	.	TGTGCTAGCAGCTTAAGGTTAGCGGGAGGGTACGAGCAGTACTTC	CASSLRLAGGYEQYF
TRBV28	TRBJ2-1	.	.	TGTGCCAGCAGTTTAATCGGAGTCCCCGATGAGCAGTTCTTC	CASSLIGVPDEQFF
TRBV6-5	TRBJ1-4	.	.	TGTGCCAGCAGTTACTCCGGGACAACAACTAATGAAAAACTGTTTTTT	CASSYSGTTTNEKLFF
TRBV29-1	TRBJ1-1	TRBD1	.	TGCAGCGTTGGAGACGGACAGGGGGCGAACACTGAAGCTTTCTTT	CSVGDGQGANTEAFF
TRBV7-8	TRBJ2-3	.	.	TGTGCCAGCAGGCCCGCTGGCGGGCGTGCAGATACGCAGTATTTT	CASRPAGGRADTQYF
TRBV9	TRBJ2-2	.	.	TGTGCCAGCAGCGTAGCCGGGGAGCTGTTTTTT	CASSVAGELFF
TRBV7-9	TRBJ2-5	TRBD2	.	TGTGCCAGCAGCTTAGGCCGGGGGGTAGTAGAGACCCAGTACTTC	CASSLGRGVVETQYF
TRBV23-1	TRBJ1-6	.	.	TGCGCCAGCAGCCCGGTAAGGGGAGGGTGGTGTAATTCACCCCTCCACTTT	CASSPVRGGWCNSPLHF
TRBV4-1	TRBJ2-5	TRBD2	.	TGCGCCAGCAGCCTAGAATCAGGACTAGCTCGTCGAGAGACCCAGTACTTC	CASSLESGLARRETQYF
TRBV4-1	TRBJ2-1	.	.	TGCGCCAGCAGCCGCACTAGTAGCTCCTACAATGAGCAGTTCTTC	CASSRTSSSYNEQFF